This is a list of T cell receptor beta chains from one sample in a study of T cell changes during pregnancy in multiple sclerosis. Profiled with immunoSEQ multiplex PCR; TCRdb holds only in-frame clones, not every one. Among approximately 40,000 clones listed, 90% to 95% were seen once. The sequenced sample was CD4+ T cells from peripheral blood mononuclear cells, obtained in the third trimester of pregnancy. Receptor source: a female donor with multiple sclerosis, enrolled in a pregnancy study. Both conserved end residues are part of each CDR3. D genes are given only for firm matches.

v_gene	j_gene	d_gene	CDR3aa
TRBV7-9	TRBJ2-7	TRBD1	CASSLAGGYSSYEQYF
TRBV5-1	TRBJ2-1	.	CASSNQAGTNEQFF
TRBV30	TRBJ2-5	.	CAWSVRGRETQYF
TRBV5-1	TRBJ2-1	.	CASSLTGGYNEQFF
TRBV10-2	TRBJ2-7	TRBD1	CAAGTGLNEQYF
TRBV10-3	TRBJ1-4	.	CAISEGQGQEKLFF
TRBV7-9	TRBJ2-7	TRBD1	CASSLTGTGNYEQYF
TRBV6-1	TRBJ2-7	.	CASSDHYEQYF
TRBV19	TRBJ1-2	.	CAISRGGPYGYTF
TRBV19	TRBJ1-2	.	CASSPKIARLGYGYTF
TRBV7-9	TRBJ1-2	.	CASSSEFYGYTF
TRBV19	TRBJ1-5	.	CASSIVSGEGQPQHF
TRBV28	TRBJ2-3	TRBD2	CASRTSGSGADTQYF
TRBV5-1	TRBJ2-6	.	CASSLIRGSGANVLTF
TRBV19	TRBJ2-5	.	CASSIDVLARETQYF